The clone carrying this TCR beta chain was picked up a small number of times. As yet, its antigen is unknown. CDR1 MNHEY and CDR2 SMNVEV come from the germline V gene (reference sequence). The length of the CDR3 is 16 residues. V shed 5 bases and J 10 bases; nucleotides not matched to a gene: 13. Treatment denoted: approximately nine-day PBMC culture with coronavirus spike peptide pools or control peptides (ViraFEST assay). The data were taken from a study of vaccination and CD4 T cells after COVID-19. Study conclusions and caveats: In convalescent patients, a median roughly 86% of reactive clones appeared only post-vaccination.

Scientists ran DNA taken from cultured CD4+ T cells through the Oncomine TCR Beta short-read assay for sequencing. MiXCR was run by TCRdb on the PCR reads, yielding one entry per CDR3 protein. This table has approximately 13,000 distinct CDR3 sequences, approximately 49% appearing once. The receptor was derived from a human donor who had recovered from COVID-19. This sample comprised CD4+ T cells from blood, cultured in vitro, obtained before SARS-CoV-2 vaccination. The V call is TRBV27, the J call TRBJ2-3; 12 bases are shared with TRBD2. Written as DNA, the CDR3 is TGTGCCAGCAGTGCGACTAGCGGGAGTCCCAGGGGAGCGCAGTATTTT. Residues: CASSATSGSPRGAQYF.